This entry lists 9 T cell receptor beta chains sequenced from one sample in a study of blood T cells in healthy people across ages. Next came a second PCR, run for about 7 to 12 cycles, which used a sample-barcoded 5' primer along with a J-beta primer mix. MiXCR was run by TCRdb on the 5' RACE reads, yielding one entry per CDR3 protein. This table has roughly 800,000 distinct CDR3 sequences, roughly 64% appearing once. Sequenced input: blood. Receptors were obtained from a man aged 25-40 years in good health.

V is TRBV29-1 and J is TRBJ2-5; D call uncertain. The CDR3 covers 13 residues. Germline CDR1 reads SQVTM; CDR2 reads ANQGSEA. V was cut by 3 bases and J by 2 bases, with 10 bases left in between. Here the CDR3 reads CSVDSTGQETQYF. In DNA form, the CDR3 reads TGCAGCGTTGACTCTACGGGTCAAGAGACCCAGTACTTC.

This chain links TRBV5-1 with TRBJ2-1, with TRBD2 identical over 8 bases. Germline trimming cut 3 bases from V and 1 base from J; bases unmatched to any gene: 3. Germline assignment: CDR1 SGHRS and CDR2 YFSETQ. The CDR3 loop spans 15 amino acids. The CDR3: CASSSGGESYNEQFF. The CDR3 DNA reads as TGCGCCAGCAGCTCCGGGGGGGAGTCCTACAATGAGCAGTTCTTC.

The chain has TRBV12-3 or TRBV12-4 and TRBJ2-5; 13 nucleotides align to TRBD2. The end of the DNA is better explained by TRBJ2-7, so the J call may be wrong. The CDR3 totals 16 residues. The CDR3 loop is CASSPTGTSGKHEQYF. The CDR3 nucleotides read TGTGCCAGCAGTCCCACCGGGACTAGCGGGAAGCACGAGCAGTACTTC.

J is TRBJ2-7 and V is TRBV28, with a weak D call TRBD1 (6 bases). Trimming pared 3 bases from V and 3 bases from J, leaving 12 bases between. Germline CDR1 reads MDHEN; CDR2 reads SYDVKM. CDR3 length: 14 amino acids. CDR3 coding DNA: TGTGCCAGCAGTTTGTTGACAGGCCTCTACGAGCAGTACTTC. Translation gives CASSLLTGLYEQYF.

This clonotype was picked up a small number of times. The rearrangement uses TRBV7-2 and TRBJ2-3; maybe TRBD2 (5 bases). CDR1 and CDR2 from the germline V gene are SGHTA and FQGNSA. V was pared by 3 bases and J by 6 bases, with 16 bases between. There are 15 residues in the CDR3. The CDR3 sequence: CASSFNGLPADTQYF. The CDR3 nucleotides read TGTGCCAGCAGCTTCAACGGACTCCCCGCGGATACGCAGTATTTT.

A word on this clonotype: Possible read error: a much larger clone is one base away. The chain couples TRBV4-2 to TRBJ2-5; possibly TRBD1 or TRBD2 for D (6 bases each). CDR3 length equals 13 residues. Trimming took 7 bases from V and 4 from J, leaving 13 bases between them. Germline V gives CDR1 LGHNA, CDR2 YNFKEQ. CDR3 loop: CASNSQGGETQYF. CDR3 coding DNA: TGTGCCAGCAACTCACAGGGAGGAGAGACCCAGTACTTC.

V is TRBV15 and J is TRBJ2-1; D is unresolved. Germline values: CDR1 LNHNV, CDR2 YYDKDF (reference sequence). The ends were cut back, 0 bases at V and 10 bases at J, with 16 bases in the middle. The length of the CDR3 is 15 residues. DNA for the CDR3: TGTGCCACCAGCAGAGATCCCAGGAAGTCCTACGAGCAGTTCTTC. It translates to CATSRDPRKSYEQFF.

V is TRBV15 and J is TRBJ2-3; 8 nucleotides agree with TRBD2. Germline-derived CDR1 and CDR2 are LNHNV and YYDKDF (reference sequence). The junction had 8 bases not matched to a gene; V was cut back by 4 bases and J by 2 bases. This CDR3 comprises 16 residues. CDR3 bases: TGTGCCACCAGCACAGCTCGGACTAGCATCACAGATACGCAGTATTTT. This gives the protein CATSTARTSITDTQYF.

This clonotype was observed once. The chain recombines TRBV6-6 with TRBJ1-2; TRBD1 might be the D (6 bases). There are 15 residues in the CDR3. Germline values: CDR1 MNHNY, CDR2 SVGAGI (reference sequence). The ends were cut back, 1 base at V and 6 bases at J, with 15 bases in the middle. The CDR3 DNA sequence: TGTGCCAGCAGTTACTGGGGGGGGCTGGTCGATGGCTACACCTTC. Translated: CASSYWGGLVDGYTF.